The 32 T cell receptor beta chains below come from one sample, sequenced in a study of sequential checkpoint blockade in melanoma. Repertoires were generated with immunoSEQ multiplex PCR, while TCRdb's copy carries only in-frame clones and drops some. The sample has 15,000 to 20,000 clones, over 65% seen once; the top ten hold around 4.9%. Treatment noted: randomized to nivolumab then ipilimumab (arm A) or the reverse (arm B). The sequencing here drew on tumor tissue (inferred from file names), taken from a patient given nivolumab and ipilimumab in sequence. The source is a human donor with melanoma.

By sample share, this clone is medium-sized. The chain is built from TRBV11-3 and TRBJ1-1; no firm D call. V lost 2 bases to trimming and J lost 3 bases, with 10 bases between them. CDR3 length: 14 amino acids. Germline CDR1 and CDR2: SGHNT and YENEEA. CDR3 amino acids: CASSLMGRHTEAFF. DNA of the CDR3: TGTGCCAGCAGCTTAATGGGGAGACACACTGAAGCTTTCTTT. The variable domain in full, completed from reference TRBV11-3 and TRBJ1-1, reads EAGVVQSPRYKIIEKKQPVAFWCNPISGHNTLYWYLQNLGQGPELLIRYENEEAVDDSQLPKDRFSAERLKGVDSTLKIQPAELGDSAVYLCASSLMGRHTEAFFGQGTRLTVV.

The chain has TRBV9 and TRBJ2-7, with no clear D. The germline V and J ends were trimmed by 4 bases and 6 bases, with 11 bases remaining between them. Germline V gene lookup returns CDR1 SGDLS and CDR2 YYNGEE. CDR3 size: 12 residues. The CDR3 spells CASSPLPGEQYF. The CDR3 bases are TGTGCCAGCAGCCCTCTCCCGGGCGAGCAGTACTTC.

V gene TRBV11-3 combines with J gene TRBJ1-5; the D gene is possibly TRBD1 (5 bases). CDR1 is SGHNT and CDR2 is YENEEA in the germline V gene. This CDR3 spans 17 amino acids. V was pared by 5 bases and J by 9 bases, with 26 bases between. CDR3 nucleotides: TGTGCCAGCAGCCCAGACTTGGTACCCAGGGAAAAGTGGCCCCAGCATTTT. Translation: CASSPDLVPREKWPQHF. Combining the CDR3 with reference TRBV11-3 and TRBJ1-5 gives the whole variable domain EAGVVQSPRYKIIEKKQPVAFWCNPISGHNTLYWYLQNLGQGPELLIRYENEEAVDDSQLPKDRFSAERLKGVDSTLKIQPAELGDSAVYLCASSPDLVPREKWPQHFGDGTRLSIL.

V gene TRBV6-8 combines with J gene TRBJ2-6; tentatively, D is TRBD1 (6 bases). This CDR3 has 16 amino acids. CDR1 is MNHGY and CDR2 is SAAAGT in the germline V gene. The V gene lost 5 bases and the J gene lost 0 bases, with 11 bases spanning the gap. DNA for the CDR3: TGTGCCAGCAGTCCAAGGGGGATCTCTGGGGCCAACGTCCTGACTTTC. As protein: CASSPRGISGANVLTF.

The chain couples TRBV5-1 to TRBJ1-4; D possibly corresponds to TRBD1 (6 bases). From germline, CDR1 is SGHRS and CDR2 YFSETQ. The CDR3 contains 14 residues. V gave up 3 bases and J gave up 8 bases, with 14 bases separating them. The CDR3: CASSSDTGKEKLFF. For the CDR3, the DNA is TGCGCCAGCAGCTCGGATACAGGGAAAGAAAAACTGTTTTTT.

Judged by abundance, this clone is medium-sized. The chain is built from TRBV6-8 and TRBJ1-5, with a possible D match to TRBD1 (6 bases). The germline V gene encodes CDR1 MNHGY and CDR2 SAAAGT. The CDR3 sequence is 17 residues long. The V end lost 5 bases, the J end lost 0 bases, and 17 bases lay between the germline ends. CDR3 nucleotide sequence: TGTGCCAGCAGTGATAAGACAGGCGATTATAGCAATCAGCCCCAGCATTTT. Its protein is CASSDKTGDYSNQPQHF.

The chain couples TRBV19 to TRBJ2-1; a possible D gene is TRBD1 (5 bases). The germline V gene encodes CDR1 LNHDA and CDR2 SQIVND (reference sequence). The germline V and J ends were trimmed by 3 bases and 8 bases, with 14 bases remaining between them. There are 14 residues in the CDR3. As DNA, the CDR3 is TGTGCCAGTAGTATTCAGGGCCGACGCGATGAGCAGTTCTTC. Its protein product is CASSIQGRRDEQFF. The variable domain in full, completed from reference TRBV19 and TRBJ2-1, reads DGGITQSPKYLFRKEGQNVTLSCEQNLNHDAMYWYRQDPGQGLRLIYYSQIVNDFQKGDIAEGYSVSREKKESFPLTVTSAQKNPTAFYLCASSIQGRRDEQFFGPGTRLTVL.

Only a few counts were recorded for this clone. The chain uses TRBV27 and TRBJ1-5, with D hard to call. Germline V gene sequence: CDR1 MNHEY, CDR2 SMNVEV (reference sequence). This CDR3 is built from 17 residues. V shed 2 bases and J shed 7 bases, with 21 bases lying between them. In DNA, the CDR3 is TGTGCCAGCAGTTTACGAGGGAATGGTGCTTATTTGCAGCCCCAGCATTTT. Residues: CASSLRGNGAYLQPQHF.

This clone came up once. This chain links TRBV5-1 with TRBJ2-3; 11 positions agree with TRBD2. The CDR3 is made up of 16 amino acids. The V and J ends lost 2 bases and 4 bases, in that order; junction bases with no gene match: 6. From germline, CDR1 is SGHRS and CDR2 YFSETQ. CDR3 coding DNA: TGCGCCAGCAGCTTCAACCTAGCGGGAGGACCAGATACGCAGTATTTT. Protein sequence: CASSFNLAGGPDTQYF.

This clone appeared a few times. The rearrangement uses TRBV6-8 and TRBJ1-1; D is ambiguous. The CDR3 is made up of 15 amino acids. Germline V CDR1 and CDR2: MNHGY, SAAAGT. Between the trimmed V and J ends, which lost 6 bases and 0 bases, there was a span of 14 bases. For the CDR3, the DNA is TGTGCCAGCAGCCGCCAAGGATTGATGAACACTGAAGCTTTCTTT. This encodes CASSRQGLMNTEAFF.

The V gene is TRBV15, the J gene TRBJ2-1, with D maybe TRBD2 (5 bases). The CDR3 is 14 amino acids. CDR1 LNHNV and CDR2 YYDKDF come from the germline V gene (reference sequence). V gave up 5 bases and J gave up 9 bases, with 17 bases separating them. CDR3 coding DNA: TGTGCCACCAGCGGCCCAGAGGGCCGCGGTGAGCAGTTCTTC. It yields the protein CATSGPEGRGEQFF.

The V and J genes are TRBV18 and TRBJ2-3; the D call may be TRBD1 or TRBD2 (5 bases each). Between the trimmed V and J ends, which lost 0 bases and 4 bases, there was a span of 5 bases. The CDR3 length is 13 residues. Germline V lookup: CDR1 KGHSH, CDR2 LQKENI. The CDR3 loop is CASSPPGADTQYF. The CDR3 bases are TGTGCCAGCTCACCACCGGGGGCAGATACGCAGTATTTT.

This chain links TRBV28 with TRBJ2-7; D unclear. CDR3 length: 15 residues. V lost 5 bases to trimming and J lost 4 bases, with 18 bases between them. CDR1 is MDHEN and CDR2 is SYDVKM in the germline V gene. CDR3 nucleotides: TGTGCCAGCAGTCCCCCTGGTAGGCCAAAGTACGAGCAGTACTTC. This codes for CASSPPGRPKYEQYF.

The chain has TRBV9 and TRBJ2-2; 13 positions match TRBD2. From germline, CDR1 is SGDLS and CDR2 YYNGEE. V shed 6 bases, J shed 7 bases, and the junction held 9 bases outside the gene matches. The CDR3 has 16 residues. The CDR3 sequence is CASTSPGLAGLGELFF. The CDR3, as DNA: TGTGCCAGCACCAGCCCGGGACTAGCGGGACTCGGGGAGCTGTTTTTT.

This clone was detected a few times. The CDR3 loop is CAWSVFSFYEQYF. DNA for the CDR3: TGTGCCTGGAGTGTTTTCAGTTTCTACGAGCAGTACTTC. This chain links TRBV30 with TRBJ2-7; D gene unclear. Between the trimmed V and J ends, which lost 0 bases and 3 bases, there was a span of 9 bases. The CDR3 contains 13 residues. The germline V gene has CDR1 GTSNPN and CDR2 SVGIG (reference sequence).

V gene TRBV7-6 combines with J gene TRBJ2-1, with 9 bases identical to TRBD1. This CDR3 spans 14 amino acids. The germline CDR1 and CDR2 sequences are SGHVS and FNYEAQ. V shed 6 bases and J 7 bases; nucleotides not matched to a gene: 7. CDR3 loop: CASRRDRAGNEQFF. The DNA of the CDR3 is TGTGCCAGCAGGAGGGACAGGGCCGGTAATGAGCAGTTCTTC.

This chain joins TRBV15 and TRBJ2-7, with D tentatively TRBD2 (6 bases). The CDR3 runs to 16 residues. The V end lost 3 bases, the J end lost 0 bases, and 15 bases lay between the germline ends. Germline CDR1 and CDR2: LNHNV and YYDKDF (reference sequence). CDR3 loop: CATSREGGAPSYEQYF. The DNA of the CDR3 is TGTGCCACCAGCAGGGAGGGCGGGGCCCCCTCCTACGAGCAGTACTTC.

This chain connects TRBV7-7 to TRBJ1-4; 10 positions agree with TRBD1. The germline CDR1 and CDR2 sequences are SSHAT and FNYEAQ (reference sequence). The trim removed 6 bases at V and 7 bases at J, leaving 8 bases unmatched. The CDR3 runs to 15 residues. The CDR3: CASSFAGQGFEKLFF. The CDR3 DNA is TGTGCCAGCAGTTTCGCGGGACAGGGGTTTGAAAAACTGTTTTTT.

This clone was seen more than once but under ten times. The J gene is TRBJ1-4, the V gene TRBV11-3; no reliable D call. Trimming took 5 bases from V and 4 from J, leaving 14 bases between them. Germline lookup yields CDR1 SGHNT and CDR2 YENEEA. The CDR3 spans 15 residues. The CDR3 DNA reads TGTGCCAGCAGCCCGGAACCAGGAAGTAATGAAAAACTGTTTTTT. It codes for CASSPEPGSNEKLFF. Full variable domain (remainder filled in from reference TRBV11-3 and TRBJ1-4): EAGVVQSPRYKIIEKKQPVAFWCNPISGHNTLYWYLQNLGQGPELLIRYENEEAVDDSQLPKDRFSAERLKGVDSTLKIQPAELGDSAVYLCASSPEPGSNEKLFFGSGTQLSVL.

The chain recombines TRBV28 with TRBJ1-1; no reliable D call. Trimming stripped 5 bases from V and 9 bases from J, with 19 bases between. This CDR3 is built from 14 residues. Germline V gene sequence: CDR1 MDHEN, CDR2 SYDVKM. CDR3 sequence: CASSPQRGLLKAFF. CDR3 nucleotides: TGTGCCAGCAGTCCTCAGAGAGGGCTTCTTAAAGCTTTCTTT.

Details on this clone: The read includes an ambiguous or uncalled nucleotide; its amino acid is shown as X. The chain combines TRBV28 with TRBJ1-1; D not resolved. Germline V CDR1 and CDR2: MDHEN, SYDVKM. This CDR3 is built from 16 residues. With 2 bases removed from V and 0 bases from J, the gap between germline ends came to 13 bases. The CDR3, as DNA: TGTGCCAGCAGTTTAGTCCTGRCGGAAATGAACACTGAAGCTTTCTTT. It translates to CASSLVLXEMNTEAFF.

V and J are TRBV11-3 and TRBJ2-7; 8 bases match TRBD1. Germline values: CDR1 SGHNT, CDR2 YENEEA. The CDR3 is made up of 15 amino acids. J lost 2 bases, V lost 2 bases, and 5 bases had no gene match. CDR3 coding DNA: TGTGCCAGCAGCTTACGACAGGGGTCCCCCTACGAGCAGTACTTC. Its translation is CASSLRQGSPYEQYF.

The chain uses TRBV25-1 and TRBJ2-1, with 9 bases aligning to TRBD1. The V segment lost 8 bases and the J segment 3 bases; nucleotides outside the gene matches: 5. CDR1 is MGHDK, CDR2 SYGVNS, per germline. The length of the CDR3 is 14 residues. The DNA of the CDR3 is TGTGCCAGCTCACAGGGGGCTCTCTACAATGAGCAGTTCTTC. This encodes CASSQGALYNEQFF.

This chain uses TRBV15 with TRBJ2-6; 7 nucleotides match TRBD1. V was clipped by 1 base and J by 4 bases; unmatched bases: 4. CDR3 size: 16 residues. CDR1 and CDR2 (germline): LNHNV, YYDKDF (reference sequence). CDR3 residues: CATSRGDRGGANVLTF. The CDR3 DNA reads TGTGCCACCAGCAGAGGGGACAGAGGCGGGGCCAACGTCCTGACTTTC.

The chain carries TRBV6-9 and TRBJ1-5; D remains unclear. Germline V gives CDR1 MNHGY, CDR2 SVAAGI. Between the trimmed V and J ends, which lost 6 bases and 1 base, there was a span of 19 bases. This CDR3 region has 17 residues. CDR3 loop: CASSADLERRSNQPQHF. In nucleotides, the CDR3 is TGTGCCAGCAGCGCCGACTTAGAACGGCGAAGCAATCAGCCCCAGCATTTT.

This chain connects TRBV18 to TRBJ1-2; tentatively, D is TRBD1 (5 bases). This CDR3 spans 13 amino acids. V was clipped by 6 bases and J by 2 bases, with 10 bases between them. Germline CDR1 and CDR2: KGHSH and LQKENI. The CDR3 here is CASSQGQNYGYTF. In DNA form, the CDR3 reads TGTGCCAGCTCCCAAGGACAAAACTATGGCTACACCTTC.

The chain is built from TRBV14 and TRBJ1-1, with D hard to call. CDR1 and CDR2 (germline): SGHDN, FVKESK. The CDR3 is 13 amino acids. Between the trimmed V and J ends, which lost 1 base and 6 bases, there was a span of 9 bases. The chain's CDR3 is CASSQVLLAEAFF. CDR3 coding DNA: TGTGCCAGCAGCCAAGTTCTTCTGGCTGAAGCTTTCTTT.

The rearrangement uses TRBV5-1 and TRBJ1-6; a possible D gene is TRBD1 (6 bases). The germline CDR1 and CDR2 sequences are SGHRS and YFSETQ. Trimming left V 0 bases short and J 9 bases short, with 13 bases between. The CDR3 is made up of 15 amino acids. CDR3 in DNA: TGCGCCAGCAGCTTGGATCGGGGGGCAGTTTCACCCCTCCACTTT. Its translation is CASSLDRGAVSPLHF. Based on the CDR3 plus reference TRBV5-1 and TRBJ1-6, the full variable domain is KAGVTQTPRYLIKTRGQQVTLSCSPISGHRSVSWYQQTPGQGLQFLFEYFSETQRNKGNFPGRFSGRQFSNSRSEMNVSTLELGDSALYLCASSLDRGAVSPLHFGNGTRLTVT.

The V and J genes are TRBV9 and TRBJ1-1; D perhaps matches TRBD1 (5 bases). The V and J ends lost 5 bases and 8 bases respectively, with 22 bases between them. CDR1 and CDR2 (germline): SGDLS, YYNGEE. The CDR3 consists of 15 residues. The CDR3, as DNA: TGTGCCAGCAGTGAACTCCAGGGAGGAATCGGAGAAGCTTTCTTT. Encoded protein: CASSELQGGIGEAFF. The entire variable domain, with the rest obtained from reference TRBV9 and TRBJ1-1, is as follows: DSGVTQTPKHLITATGQRVTLRCSPRSGDLSVYWYQQSLDQGLQFLIQYYNGEERAKGNILERFSAQQFPDLHSELNLSSLELGDSALYFCASSELQGGIGEAFFGQGTRLTVV.

The chain links TRBV18 to TRBJ1-5; D is ambiguous. There are 13 residues in the CDR3. The V gene lost 5 bases and the J gene lost 0 bases, with 5 bases spanning the gap. The V gene's germline CDR1 is KGHSH and CDR2 LQKENI. The chain's CDR3 is CASSTDSNQPQHF. In nucleotides, the CDR3 is TGTGCCAGCTCAACCGATAGCAATCAGCCCCAGCATTTT.

CDR3 bases: TGTGCCAGCAAGGGCAGCGGCGCAGATACGCAGTATTTT. Protein: CASKGSGADTQYF. The V gene is TRBV18, the J gene TRBJ2-3, with D perhaps matching TRBD2 (5 bases). The germline V and J ends were trimmed by 8 bases and 4 bases, with 13 bases remaining between them. Germline CDR1 reads KGHSH; CDR2 reads LQKENI. This CDR3 has 13 amino acids.

This clone was observed a single time. CDR3 nucleotide sequence: TGTGCCAGCTCACTTTCTGAAGGGGCGCGTGTGGCTTTCTTT. Residues: CASSLSEGARVAFF. The chain is built from TRBV18 and TRBJ1-1; tentatively, D is TRBD1 (5 bases). Trimming left V 4 bases short and J 11 bases short, with 20 bases between. The CDR3 runs to 14 residues. Germline CDR1 KGHSH, CDR2 LQKENI.